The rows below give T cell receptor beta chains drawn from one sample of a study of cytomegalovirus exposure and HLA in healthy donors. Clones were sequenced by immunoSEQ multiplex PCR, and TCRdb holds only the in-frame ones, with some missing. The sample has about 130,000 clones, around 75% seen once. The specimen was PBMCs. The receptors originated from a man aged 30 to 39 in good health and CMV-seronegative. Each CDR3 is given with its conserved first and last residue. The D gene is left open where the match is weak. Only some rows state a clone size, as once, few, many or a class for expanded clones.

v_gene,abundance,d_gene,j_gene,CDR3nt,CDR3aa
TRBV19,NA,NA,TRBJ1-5,TGTGCCAGTAGTATAAAATCATCTAGCAATCAGCCCCAGCATTTT,CASSIKSSSNQPQHF
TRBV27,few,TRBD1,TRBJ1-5,TGTGCCACGGGACAGGGAAGATTTCAGCCCCAGCATTTT,CATGQGRFQPQHF
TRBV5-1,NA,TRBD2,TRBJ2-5,TGCGCCAGCAGCTTGGGAGCGGGAGCCCAAGAGACCCAGTACTTC,CASSLGAGAQETQYF
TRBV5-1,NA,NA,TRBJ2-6,TGCGCCAGCGGCCTGGACACGAGAGGCTCTGGGGCCAACGGCCTGACTTTC,CASGLDTRGSGANGLTF
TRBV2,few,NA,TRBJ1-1,TGTGCCAGCAGTGAAGGGGGGGGTGGGGCCGATTTT,CASSEGGGGADF
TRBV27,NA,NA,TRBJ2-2,TGTGCCAGCAGAAGCAGGGTATACACCGGGGAGCTGTTTTTT,CASRSRVYTGELFF
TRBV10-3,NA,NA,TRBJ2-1,TGTGCCATCAGTGGCCGGCTAGAGGTGGAGGAGCAGTTCTTC,CAISGRLEVEEQFF
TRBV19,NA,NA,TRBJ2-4,TGTGCCAGTAGTATGACATCAGCCAAAAACATTCAGTACTTC,CASSMTSAKNIQYF
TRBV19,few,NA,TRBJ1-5,TGTGCCAGTAGTATAGACTTGCGGGTTTTGGGCAATCAGCCCCAGCATTTT,CASSIDLRVLGNQPQHF
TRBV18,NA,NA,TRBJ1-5,TGTGCCAGCTCACCACCGAGCGGTAGCAATCAGCCCCAGCATTTT,CASSPPSGSNQPQHF
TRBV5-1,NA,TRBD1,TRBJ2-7,TGCGCCAGCAGCTTAGGGACAGGGCGCCACGAGCAGTACTTC,CASSLGTGRHEQYF
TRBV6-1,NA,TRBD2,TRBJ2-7,TGTGCCAGCAGTGAAGGGACTAGAAAAGTCTACGAGCAGTACTTC,CASSEGTRKVYEQYF
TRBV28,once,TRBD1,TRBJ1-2,TGTGAGACAGGGGATACTAATGAGGGCTACACCTTC,CETGDTNEGYTF
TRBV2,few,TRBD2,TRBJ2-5,TGTGCCAGCAGATCGGGACTAGCGGGAGGGCCAAGGGAGACCCAGTACTTC,CASRSGLAGGPRETQYF
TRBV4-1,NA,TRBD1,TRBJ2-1,TGCGCCAGCAGCCAACCTCTGCGGGACAGGGGCCCCGAGCAGTTCTTC,CASSQPLRDRGPEQFF
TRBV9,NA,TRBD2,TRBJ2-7,TGTGCCAGCAGCGTAGAGGGCTCAGGACTAGTCGAGCAGTACTTC,CASSVEGSGLVEQYF
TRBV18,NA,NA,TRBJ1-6,TGTGCCAGCTCCCCGGGACTTTCGGATTCACCCCTCCACTTT,CASSPGLSDSPLHF
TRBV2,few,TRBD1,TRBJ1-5,TGTGCCAGCAGGGACAGGGGGGAGCCCCAGCATTTT,CASRDRGEPQHF
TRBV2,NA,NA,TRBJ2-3,TGTGCCAGCAGTGTGAATTTCCGGGCAGGGGAAGATAGCACAGATACGCAGTATTTT,CASSVNFRAGEDSTDTQYF
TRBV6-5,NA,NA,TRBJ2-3,TGTGCCAGCAGTCGGGACTCCTACACAGATACGCAGTATTTT,CASSRDSYTDTQYF
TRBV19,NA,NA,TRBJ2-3,TGTGCCAGTAGTATAGATCCCGGGAGCAGGGCTTATACGCAGTATTTT,CASSIDPGSRAYTQYF
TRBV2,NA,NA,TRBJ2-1,TGTGCCAGCAGTGATTCTGTGGTTAGCTCCTACAATGAGCAGTTCTTC,CASSDSVVSSYNEQFF
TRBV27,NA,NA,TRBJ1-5,TGTGCCAGCAGTTTAATGAGAACCAATCAGCCCCAGCATTTT,CASSLMRTNQPQHF
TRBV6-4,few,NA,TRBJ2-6,TGTGCCAGCAGTGACGGGGGCTCTGGGGCCAACGGCCTGACTTTC,CASSDGGSGANGLTF
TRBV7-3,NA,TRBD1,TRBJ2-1,TGTGCCAGCAGCTTCGGACAGGGCCCTTACAATGAGCAGTTCTTC,CASSFGQGPYNEQFF
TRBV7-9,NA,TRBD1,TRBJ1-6,TGTGCCAGCAGCCCCCGAAATCAGGGGACAGGGGTTAATTCACCCCTCCACTTT,CASSPRNQGTGVNSPLHF
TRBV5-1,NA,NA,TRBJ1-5,TGCGCCAGCAGCTTGTTTTCAGGGACTAATCAGCCCCAGCATTTT,CASSLFSGTNQPQHF